This T cell receptor beta chain was documented in a study of graft-versus-host responses after intestinal transplantation. Germline V lookup: CDR1 SGHAT, CDR2 FQNNGV. The V and J ends lost 5 bases and 9 bases respectively, with 14 bases between them. CDR3 length: 13 amino acids. TCRdb's copy holds only in-frame clones and misses some; the assay was immunoSEQ multiplex PCR. The table lists tens of thousands of clones, about 90% of them singletons. Concerning this clone: As yet, its antigen is unknown.

This chain joins TRBV11-2 and TRBJ1-5; maybe TRBD1 (6 bases). The clonotype comes from a human donor who received an intestinal transplant. This material consisted of unstimulated CD4+ T cells sorted from spleen or lymph node cells, taken before intestinal transplant. Here the CDR3 reads CASSAGGGRPQHF. In nucleotides, the CDR3 is TGTGCCAGCAGCGCGGGCGGGGGCCGGCCCCAGCATTTT. Combining the CDR3 with reference TRBV11-2 and TRBJ1-5 gives the whole variable domain EAGVAQSPRYKIIEKRQSVAFWCNPISGHATLYWYQQILGQGPKLLIQFQNNGVVDDSQLPKDRFSAERLKGVDSTLKIQPAKLEDSAVYLCASSAGGGRPQHFGDGTRLSIL.